Sequencing of this TCR beta chain was carried out in a study of Ad26.COV2.S vaccination and SARS-CoV-2 variants. Treatment reported: some 20 received Ad26.COV2.S at low or high dose, single or two shots; 5 received placebo; per-sample allocation not given. The investigators took samples on day 63 after the first vaccine or placebo injection. Germline V gene data show CDR1 as SGHRS and CDR2 as YFSETQ. The CDR3 loop spans 17 amino acids. J lost 6 bases, V lost 0 bases, and 12 bases had no gene match. Using immunoSEQ multiplex PCR, the repertoire was profiled, and TCRdb retains in-frame clones only, with some absent. The sample lists approximately 420,000 clones; more than 85% were seen once.

The rearrangement joins TRBV5-1 to TRBJ1-2; 9 positions match TRBD1. The sequence was collected from a person aged 18-65 years who received the Ad26.COV2.S COVID-19 vaccine or a placebo. The sample in question was peripheral blood, obtained in a trial of Ad26.COV2.S vaccine versus placebo. CDR3 DNA sequence: TGCGCCAGCAGCTTGGTTTTCAACAGGGGGCTTGCAGATGGCTACACCTTC. This gives the protein CASSLVFNRGLADGYTF.